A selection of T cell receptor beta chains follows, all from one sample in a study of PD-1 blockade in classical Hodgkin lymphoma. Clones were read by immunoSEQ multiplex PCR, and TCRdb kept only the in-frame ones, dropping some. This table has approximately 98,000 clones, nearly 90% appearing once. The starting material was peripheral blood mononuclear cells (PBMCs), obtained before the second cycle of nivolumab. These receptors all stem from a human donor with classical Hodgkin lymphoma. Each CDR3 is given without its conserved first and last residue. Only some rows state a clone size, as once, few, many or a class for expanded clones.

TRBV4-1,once,ASSQEWGPYEQY
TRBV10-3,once,AITPTPTYNEQF
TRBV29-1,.,SVEENWYSYNEQF
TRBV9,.,ASSATGQLTGELF
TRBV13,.,ASSSSSYNEQF
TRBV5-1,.,ASSLTTGQAYNEQF
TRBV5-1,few,ASSLGQQNTEAF
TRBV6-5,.,ASSYSGQTNTEAF
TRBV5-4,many,ASSSGAGSPQPQH
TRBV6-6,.,ASSAGGGYGYT
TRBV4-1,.,ASSHFSGTGIGDGYT
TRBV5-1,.,ASSSNSRGQETQY
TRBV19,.,ASSSAPGELF
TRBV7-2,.,ASSPQGQLVNEQF
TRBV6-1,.,ASSEARPGQGGAQY
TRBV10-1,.,ASSESSLAGFTGELF
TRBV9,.,ASSATPRAINTGELF
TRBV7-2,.,ASSTRRQGENEKLF
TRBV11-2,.,ASSLGKLAGGYEQY
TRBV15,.,ATSREGGLRSDEQF
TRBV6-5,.,ASSYGTGKNEQF
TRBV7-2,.,ASSPGTSGSTDTQY
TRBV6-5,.,ASSYFDRVHEQY
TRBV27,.,ASSLSRGGYEQY
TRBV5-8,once,ASSLGQGEREAF
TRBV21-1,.,ASGGINQPQH
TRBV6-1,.,ASSLQTGASYEQY
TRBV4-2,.,ASSRETPRYEQY
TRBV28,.,ASSLGTNYGYT
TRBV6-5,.,ASSYGGSNQPQH
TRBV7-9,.,ASSPASTYEQY
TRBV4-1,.,ASSQGTPSSYEQY
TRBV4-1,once,ASSQDSREGHEQF
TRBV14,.,ASSQDVDRGRGETQY
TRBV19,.,ASQGGDIRLYGYT
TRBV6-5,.,ASSYSSAGGNNEQF
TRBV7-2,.,ASSSPGLAVNEQF
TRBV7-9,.,ASSPRGETQY
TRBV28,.,ASSWGLVTDTQY
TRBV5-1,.,ASSPGGGMETQY
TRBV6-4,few,ASRGGYGYT
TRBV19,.,ASSIDLIYNEQF
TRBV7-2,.,ASSSPLSSYVGT
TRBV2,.,ASSETQGPYEQY
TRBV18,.,ASTPPSPEVHAF
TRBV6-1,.,ASSHNKNTEAF
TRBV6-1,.,ASNTRDYYGYT
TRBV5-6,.,ASSVGLYEQY
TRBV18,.,ASSRNQETQY
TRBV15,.,ATSRPTSAGELF
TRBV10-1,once,ASSDPSSGTYNEQF
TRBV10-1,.,ASPLAGVSDTQY
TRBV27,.,ASSSKDSFYEQY
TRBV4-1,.,ASSQDGQGAWTEAF